The 23 T cell receptor beta chains below all came from one sample that was sequenced in a study of shared clonotypes between healthy human individuals. Only CD45RO-negative cells positively selected for CCR7 counted as naive CD8 cells, so terminally differentiated effector memory CD45RA+ cells were excluded. The assay was immunoSEQ multiplex PCR, and TCRdb's table has in-frame clones only and misses some. This table has millions of clones, 93% appearing once. Sequencing was carried out using naive CD8+ T cells from PBMCs. These receptors originate from a man between 18 and 29 years old in good health. Some clones in this sample may be carry-over from other donors' samples.

The V and J genes are TRBV4-3 and TRBJ2-5, with 10 bases matching TRBD2. This CDR3 comprises 15 residues. J lost 0 bases, V lost 3 bases, and 1 base had no gene match. The germline V gene has CDR1 LGHNA and CDR2 YSLEER. The CDR3 region is CASSQGLANQETQYF. CDR3 in DNA: TGCGCCAGCAGCCAGGGACTAGCGAACCAAGAGACCCAGTACTTC.

This clone appeared a single time. The J gene is TRBJ2-3, the V gene TRBV9, with TRBD2 identical over 9 bases. Germline values: CDR1 SGDLS, CDR2 YYNGEE. CDR3 size: 19 residues. V dropped 0 bases and J dropped 0; count of bases not matched to a gene: 11. The DNA for the CDR3 is TGTGCCAGCAGCGTAGTAGGTCTAGCGGGACTAGGTAGCACAGATACGCAGTATTTT. Translation gives CASSVVGLAGLGSTDTQYF.

This chain connects TRBV28 to TRBJ1-1; 7 bases match TRBD1. Germline V lookup: CDR1 MDHEN, CDR2 SYDVKM. This CDR3 region has 13 residues. The trim removed 6 bases at V and 5 bases at J, leaving 6 bases unmatched. The CDR3 is CASSSRGGTEAFF. CDR3 sequence (DNA): TGTGCCAGCAGCTCCAGGGGGGGGACTGAAGCTTTCTTT.

This clone occurred a few times. The gene calls are TRBV7-8 and TRBJ1-2; D may be TRBD1 (6 bases). Deletions cut 4 bases from V and 4 bases from J, with 19 bases between. The germline CDR1 and CDR2 sequences are SGHVS and FQNEAQ. The CDR3 has 16 amino acids. This CDR3 reads CASSYGTLGSGYGYTF. The DNA of the CDR3 is TGTGCCAGCAGCTATGGGACATTGGGGTCTGGCTATGGCTACACCTTC.

The chain couples TRBV6-6 to TRBJ2-5; D is ambiguous. The CDR3 consists of 12 residues. V lost 4 bases and J 6 bases, leaving 9 bases between the germline ends. Looked up from germline, CDR1 is MNHNY and CDR2 is SVGAGI (reference sequence). The CDR3 region has the DNA TGTGCCAGCAGTTCCGTATTGAAGACCCAGTACTTC. It codes for CASSSVLKTQYF.

V usage is TRBV9 and J usage is TRBJ2-7; TRBD1 matches 7 bases. This CDR3 is built from 15 residues. Germline V lookup: CDR1 SGDLS, CDR2 YYNGEE. V lost 4 bases to trimming and J lost 3 bases; unmatched junction nucleotides: 10. CDR3 bases: TGTGCCAGCAGCCCAGGGGACAGAAATGACTACGAGCAGTACTTC. It translates to CASSPGDRNDYEQYF.

The chain recombines TRBV4-2 with TRBJ2-5; D gene uncertain. The CDR3 is 14 residues long. V shed 1 base and J shed 1 base, with 7 bases lying between them. The germline gives CDR1 LGHNA, CDR2 YNFKEQ. The CDR3 DNA follows: TGTGCCAGCAGCCAAGTGGCAGCCCAAGAGACCCAGTACTTC. Amino acids: CASSQVAAQETQYF.

The chain recombines TRBV4-1 with TRBJ2-1; no definite D call. The germline CDR1 and CDR2 sequences are MGHRA and YSYEKL. Trimming took off 1 base at V and 9 bases at J, with 10 bases between the two ends. The CDR3 runs 13 residues. This CDR3 is CASSQVSQPEQFF. The CDR3 DNA is TGCGCCAGCAGCCAAGTGTCCCAGCCTGAGCAGTTCTTC.

DNA for the CDR3: TGCGCCAGCAGCCAGGGTCTTAACTCTGGAAACACCATATATTTT. Amino acid sequence: CASSQGLNSGNTIYF. The chain is built from TRBV4-1 and TRBJ1-3; D is uncertain. The CDR3 runs to 15 residues. V gave up 3 bases and J gave up 0 bases, with 9 bases separating them. Germline assignment: CDR1 MGHRA and CDR2 YSYEKL.

This clone was detected only once. The same CDR3 can be traced to other DNA sequences in this sample. This chain joins TRBV9 and TRBJ2-7; 8 bases align to TRBD1. Trimming took 3 bases from V and 2 from J; bases not matched to a gene: 4. CDR1 SGDLS and CDR2 YYNGEE come from the germline V gene. The CDR3 contains 14 residues. The CDR3 region is CASSGDRGPYEQYF. CDR3 bases: TGTGCCAGCAGCGGAGACAGGGGACCCTACGAGCAGTACTTC.

The V and J genes are TRBV19 and TRBJ2-4; 7 bases map to TRBD2. From germline, CDR1 is LNHDA and CDR2 SQIVND (reference sequence). The junction had 17 bases not matched to a gene; V was cut back by 5 bases and J by 1 base. The CDR3 runs 19 residues. The CDR3 loop reads CASSSLGREQGPAKNIQYF. The CDR3 DNA follows: TGTGCCAGTAGTTCCCTGGGGCGGGAGCAAGGTCCCGCCAAAAACATTCAGTACTTC.

The chain recombines TRBV7-9 with TRBJ1-3; D might be TRBD1 (6 bases). Trimming left V 5 bases short and J 4 bases short, with 18 bases between. Looked up from germline, CDR1 is SEHNR and CDR2 is FQNEAQ (reference sequence). The CDR3 length is 16 residues. Here the CDR3 DNA reads TGTGCCAGCAGCCCCACCGCCGGGGGGCCAGGAAACACCATATATTTT. Translating it yields CASSPTAGGPGNTIYF.

The rearrangement links TRBV7-9 to TRBJ2-4; the match to TRBD1 covers 9 bases. This CDR3 is built from 17 residues. Germline loops: CDR1 SEHNR, CDR2 FQNEAQ (reference sequence). The V segment lost 5 bases and the J segment 1 base; nucleotides outside the gene matches: 9. In DNA form, the CDR3 reads TGTGCCAGCAGCACGACGACAGGGGGGTCGGCCAAAAACATTCAGTACTTC. Its translation is CASSTTTGGSAKNIQYF.

The chain employs TRBV7-8 and TRBJ2-1, with D perhaps TRBD1 (6 bases). Trimming removed 5 bases from V and 0 bases from J, with 20 bases in between. There are 18 residues in the CDR3. Germline lookup yields CDR1 SGHVS and CDR2 FQNEAQ. The CDR3 DNA reads TGTGCCAGCAGCCCCAGGGGATCTCCACCGATCTCCTACAATGAGCAGTTCTTC. This sequence encodes CASSPRGSPPISYNEQFF.

The chain has TRBV5-6 and TRBJ1-3, with D perhaps matching TRBD1 (5 bases). The length of the CDR3 is 14 residues. The germline CDR1 and CDR2 sequences are SGHDT and YYEEEE. Trimming took off 4 bases at V and 6 bases at J, with 14 bases between the two ends. The CDR3: CASSRGAAVNTIYF. The CDR3 DNA is TGTGCCAGCAGCAGGGGAGCAGCAGTAAACACCATATATTTT.

The chain uses TRBV7-9 and TRBJ2-4; 8 bases fit TRBD2. The CDR3 has 17 amino acids. The germline V gene has CDR1 SEHNR and CDR2 FQNEAQ (reference sequence). V lost 5 bases to trimming and J lost 1 base; unmatched junction nucleotides: 10. The CDR3 sequence is CASSPHRGGAAKNIQYF. The DNA for the CDR3 is TGTGCCAGCAGCCCCCACCGGGGGGGCGCGGCCAAAAACATTCAGTACTTC.

J is TRBJ1-4 and V is TRBV4-3; 8 nucleotides match TRBD1. CDR3 size: 18 residues. Germline CDR1 and CDR2: LGHNA and YSLEER. V lost 0 bases and J lost 0; bases outside the gene matches: 6. The CDR3: CASSQDQGALATNEKLFF. In DNA form, the CDR3 reads TGCGCCAGCAGCCAAGATCAGGGGGCGCTGGCAACTAATGAAAAACTGTTTTTT.

The chain recombines TRBV27 with TRBJ1-2; no firm D call. Trimming stripped 5 bases from V and 4 bases from J, with 14 bases between. From germline, CDR1 is MNHEY and CDR2 SMNVEV (reference sequence). CDR3 size: 14 residues. CDR3: CASSPDGVLYGYTF. The CDR3 DNA follows: TGTGCCAGCAGTCCGGACGGAGTCCTCTATGGCTACACCTTC.

The chain is built from TRBV27 and TRBJ1-2; no definite D call. With 6 bases removed from V and 1 base from J, the gap between germline ends came to 12 bases. This CDR3 has 14 residues. Germline lookup yields CDR1 MNHEY and CDR2 SMNVEV (reference sequence). The CDR3 loop reads CASRGINLNYGYTF. The CDR3 bases are TGTGCCAGCAGGGGGATAAACCTTAACTATGGCTACACCTTC.

This clone appeared once. The chain combines TRBV7-9 with TRBJ2-1, with 12 bases that match TRBD2. This CDR3 spans 17 amino acids. J was trimmed by 0 bases and V by 6 bases; bases with no gene match: 6. The germline V gene has CDR1 SEHNR and CDR2 FQNEAQ (reference sequence). Written as DNA, the CDR3 is TGTGCCAGCAGGGATGAGACTAGCGGGAGCTCCTACAATGAGCAGTTCTTC. It is translated as CASRDETSGSSYNEQFF.

In its sample, this clone was seen once. V usage is TRBV10-3 and J usage is TRBJ2-7, with TRBD1 identical over 8 bases. Germline V lookup: CDR1 ENHRY, CDR2 SYGVKD. The CDR3 has 18 residues. J lost 3 bases, V lost 2 bases, and 15 bases had no gene match. The CDR3 spells CAISEPDPDRARLYEQYF. CDR3 coding DNA: TGTGCCATCAGTGAGCCCGACCCGGACAGGGCGCGACTCTACGAGCAGTACTTC.

This chain links TRBV15 with TRBJ1-4; D call uncertain. The CDR3 is 12 residues long. V dropped 8 bases and J dropped 4 bases, with 8 bases sitting between them. CDR1 LNHNV and CDR2 YYDKDF come from the germline V gene (reference sequence). CDR3 nucleotide sequence: TGTGCCACCGGAAAGAATAATGAAAAACTGTTTTTT. It is translated as CATGKNNEKLFF.

The chain combines TRBV28 with TRBJ1-5; no clear D. The ends were cut back, 3 bases at V and 0 bases at J, with 6 bases in the middle. CDR1 MDHEN and CDR2 SYDVKM come from the germline V gene. The CDR3 sequence is 14 residues long. The CDR3 here is CASSFPYSNQPQHF. CDR3 nucleotide sequence: TGTGCCAGCAGTTTCCCATATAGCAATCAGCCCCAGCATTTT.